Reported below is one T cell receptor beta chain. The antigen is unknown. These data are taken from a study of response to subunit inactivated influenza vaccine. Notes on the study in general: After each seasonal influenza vaccination, few new T cells are recruited, the authors suggested.

One entry per CDR3 protein results from TCRdb running MiXCR on the RT-PCR reads. The sample lists about 650,000 distinct CDR3 sequences; 15% to 17% were seen once. The germline V gene has CDR1 MGHDK and CDR2 SYGVNS. The trim removed 6 bases at V and 6 bases at J, leaving 5 bases unmatched. The CDR3 has 13 amino acids. This receptor was identified in a middle-aged man who received an inactivated influenza vaccine. This specimen was PBMCs from blood, taken about 11 days after vaccination. The J gene is TRBJ1-1, the V gene TRBV25-1, with TRBD1 matching over 9 bases. CDR3 residues: CASRRQGVSEAFF. The DNA for the CDR3 is TGTGCCAGCAGGAGACAGGGGGTGTCTGAAGCTTTCTTT.